This entry features one T cell receptor beta chain sequence. What it binds is unknown. CDR1 SGHRS and CDR2 YFSETQ come from the germline V gene. The CDR3 runs to 16 residues. There were around 3.5 ug of total RNA used for each TCR library. The unique tags termed UMIs, each holding a 6-nucleotide sample barcode, were added by means of template switching. Using the 5' RACE reads, TCRdb records one entry per CDR3 protein without DNA. The data include around 380,000 distinct CDR3 sequences; the top ten clones carry 2% to 3%. The data derive from a study of monozygotic twins with inflammatory bowel disease. Whole-study findings and limits: Compared with healthy co-twins, IBD patients showed reduced TCRbeta repertoire diversity by inverse Simpson.

Sequenced material: blood. This chain links TRBV5-1 with TRBJ1-3; TCRdb calls TRBD1, which cannot be checked without DNA. The TCR sequence derives from a human donor with ulcerative colitis or Crohn's disease, or a healthy co-twin of an affected twin (not recorded which). The chain's CDR3 is CASSLEGGFSGNTIYF.